The T cell receptor (beta chain) under discussion was sequenced for a study of blood T cell repertoires in COVID-19. Study-wide background: The analysed material was cDNA or gDNA that came from T cells, B-cell-depleted T cells, or PBMCs.

V was pared by 6 bases and J by 1 base, with 13 bases between. Germline V gene lookup returns CDR1 MNHEY and CDR2 SVGAGI. The CDR3 has 15 amino acids. The repertoire was sequenced with immunoSEQ multiplex PCR; TCRdb's copy has only in-frame clones and lacks some. Of around 65,000 clones detected, around three quarters appear once; the ten largest clones hold about 15%. Sequencing used peripheral blood. J is TRBJ2-4 and V is TRBV6-5; D is possibly TRBD1 (6 bases). The clonotype comes from a man in his fifties or sixties with acute or convalescent COVID-19. The CDR3 region has the DNA TGTGCCAGCAGACCCCCGAGGGGGGCCAAAAACATTCAGTACTTC. It yields the protein CASRPPRGAKNIQYF.